Listed here are 27 T cell receptor beta chains from one sample, sequenced in a study of technical replicates of blood from several donors. The repertoire was sequenced with immunoSEQ multiplex PCR; TCRdb's copy has only in-frame clones and lacks some. The sample consists of roughly 62,000 clones, about nine tenths of them appearing once. Sequenced sample: PBMCs. The receptor set was obtained from a human donor in good health. Some clones in this sample may be carry-over from other donors' samples.

The CDR3 coding sequence is TGCGCCAGCACTAACGTCGGGACAGGGGCCTATGGCTACACCTTC. This encodes CASTNVGTGAYGYTF. The chain has TRBV5-1 and TRBJ1-2; 10 positions match TRBD1. Germline V gives CDR1 SGHRS, CDR2 YFSETQ. The CDR3 totals 15 residues. V shed 6 bases, J shed 4 bases, and the junction held 9 bases outside the gene matches.

The chain couples TRBV30 to TRBJ2-3, with TRBD2 as a possible D gene (6 bases). CDR1 and CDR2 (germline): GTSNPN, SVGIG (reference sequence). V lost 4 bases, J lost 2 bases, and 16 bases lay in between. The CDR3 extends over 15 amino acids. The CDR3 sequence: CAWTGGTDYTDTQYF. DNA for the CDR3: TGTGCCTGGACTGGCGGGACGGATTACACAGATACGCAGTATTTT.

The V gene is TRBV7-6, the J gene TRBJ2-7, with 11 nucleotides matching TRBD1. V gave up 1 base and J gave up 5 bases; unmatched junction bases: 7. CDR1 and CDR2 from the germline V gene are SGHVS and FNYEAQ. The CDR3 has 16 amino acids. CDR3 in amino acids: CASSLVPDRGRDEQYF. CDR3 DNA sequence: TGTGCCAGCAGCTTAGTCCCGGACAGGGGGCGGGACGAGCAGTACTTC.

The V gene is TRBV5-8, the J gene TRBJ2-7; 8 nucleotides agree with TRBD1. CDR1 SGHTS and CDR2 YDEGEE come from the germline V gene. There are 14 residues in the CDR3. Losses at the gene ends were 0 bases for V and 5 bases for J; bases not matched to a gene: 4. In nucleotides, the CDR3 is TGTGCCAGCAGCTTGGCGGACAGGGCCCACGAGCAGTACTTC. Amino acids: CASSLADRAHEQYF.

The chain uses TRBV11-2 and TRBJ2-1; 10 bases line up with TRBD2. V shed 6 bases, J shed 0 bases, and the junction held 8 bases outside the gene matches. Germline CDR1 and CDR2: SGHAT and FQNNGV. The length of the CDR3 is 17 residues. The CDR3 coding sequence is TGTGCCAGCAGATTTAGCGGGGGGCCGAGCTCCTACAATGAGCAGTTCTTC. This translates into CASRFSGGPSSYNEQFF.

This clone was seen only once. CDR3 DNA: TGCGCCAGCAGCCCTGGCCAGCTAGCGAGCACCGGGGAGCTGTTTTTT. Translating gives CASSPGQLASTGELFF. The V and J genes are TRBV5-1 and TRBJ2-2, with a tentative D call TRBD2 (6 bases). The germline CDR1 and CDR2 sequences are SGHRS and YFSETQ. V was trimmed by 4 bases and J by 4 bases, leaving 17 bases between them. The CDR3 has 16 amino acids.

The chain is built from TRBV28 and TRBJ1-5; D gene uncertain. Germline CDR1 and CDR2: MDHEN and SYDVKM. This CDR3 has 14 residues. V shed 4 bases and J shed 6 bases, with 13 bases lying between them. The CDR3 sequence: CASSSKQRTQPQHF. The CDR3 nucleotides are TGTGCCAGCAGTTCCAAACAACGAACTCAGCCCCAGCATTTT.

The J gene is TRBJ2-7, the V gene TRBV7-8, with TRBD2 matching over 7 bases. CDR1 and CDR2 from the germline V gene are SGHVS and FQNEAQ. The V and J ends lost 2 bases and 2 bases, in that order; junction bases with no gene match: 12. The CDR3 extends over 17 amino acids. Here the CDR3 reads CASSLSLGSLAAYEQYF. CDR3 sequence (DNA): TGTGCCAGCAGCTTATCTCTAGGTTCGCTAGCGGCCTACGAGCAGTACTTC.

The chain combines TRBV29-1 with TRBJ2-7; 10 positions match TRBD2. This CDR3 has 13 amino acids. V dropped 4 bases and J dropped 1; count of bases not matched to a gene: 1. Germline CDR1 is SQVTM and CDR2 is ANQGSEA. The CDR3 bases are TGCAGCGTTGGAGCGGGAGGGTCCTACGAGCAGTACTTC. Its translation: CSVGAGGSYEQYF.

The rearrangement joins TRBV4-1 to TRBJ2-7; 14 bases are a match to TRBD2. CDR1 is MGHRA, CDR2 YSYEKL, per germline. The CDR3 runs to 18 residues. The junction had 8 bases not matched to a gene; V was cut back by 2 bases and J by 2 bases. This CDR3 reads CASSQIPGLAGETYEQYF. In DNA form, the CDR3 reads TGCGCCAGCAGCCAAATCCCGGGACTAGCGGGGGAAACCTACGAGCAGTACTTC.

V gene TRBV20-1 combines with J gene TRBJ1-3; no firm D call. Deletions cut 6 bases from V and 13 bases from J, with 13 bases between. Germline V CDR1 and CDR2: DFQATT, SNEGSKA (reference sequence). This CDR3 spans 10 amino acids. The chain's CDR3 is CSAWKDGIYF. CDR3 in DNA: TGCAGTGCCTGGAAAGACGGGATATATTTT.

V gene TRBV4-3 combines with J gene TRBJ2-3; a weak D match, TRBD2 (7 bases). The germline gives CDR1 LGHNA, CDR2 YSLEER. The V end was cut by 0 bases, the J end by 0 bases, with 16 bases between. The CDR3 has 18 residues. CDR3 amino acids: CASSQEGGAGRSTDTQYF. The CDR3 DNA is TGCGCCAGCAGCCAAGAAGGGGGGGCAGGGCGAAGCACAGATACGCAGTATTTT.

This sequence joins TRBV7-2 and TRBJ2-7; a possible D gene is TRBD2 (5 bases). Germline-derived CDR1 and CDR2 are SGHTA and FQGNSA. V lost 0 bases and J 2 bases, leaving 11 bases between the germline ends. This CDR3 has 15 residues. CDR3 protein: CASSLALGSAYEQYF. DNA for the CDR3: TGTGCCAGCAGCTTAGCGCTGGGGAGCGCCTACGAGCAGTACTTC. The full variable domain, completed using reference TRBV7-2 and TRBJ2-7, is GAGVSQSPSNKVTEKGKDVELRCDPISGHTALYWYRQSLGQGLEFLIYFQGNSAPDKSGLPSDRFSAERTGGSVSTLTIQRTQQEDSAVYLCASSLALGSAYEQYFGPGTRLTVT.

The chain has TRBV7-9 and TRBJ2-5, with D tentatively TRBD1 (5 bases). The V gene lost 4 bases and the J gene lost 2 bases, with 11 bases spanning the gap. Looked up from germline, CDR1 is SEHNR and CDR2 is FQNEAQ (reference sequence). The CDR3 consists of 14 residues. The DNA for the CDR3 is TGTGCCAGCAGCTCGTGGGCAGGGCAAGAGACCCAGTACTTC. This gives the protein CASSSWAGQETQYF.

This sequence joins TRBV9 and TRBJ2-7; 7 positions match TRBD2. V was pared by 0 bases and J by 3 bases, with 12 bases of the junction left unmatched. Germline CDR1 reads SGDLS; CDR2 reads YYNGEE. This CDR3 has 17 residues. The CDR3 DNA sequence: TGTGCCAGCAGCGTAGGGGGGGGGAACCCCGGACTCTACGAGCAGTACTTC. Translation gives CASSVGGGNPGLYEQYF.

The chain couples TRBV5-5 to TRBJ1-1; possibly TRBD1 for D (5 bases). The CDR3 sequence is 14 residues long. Germline V gene sequence: CDR1 SGHKS, CDR2 YYEKEE (reference sequence). V shed 1 base and J shed 1 base, with 8 bases lying between them. This chain's CDR3 is CASSLSGQNTEAFF. CDR3 DNA: TGTGCCAGCAGCTTGTCTGGACAGAACACTGAAGCTTTCTTT.

This clone was seen a few times. The chain couples TRBV5-1 to TRBJ2-5; 11 nucleotides line up with TRBD2. CDR3 length: 15 amino acids. J gave up 4 bases and V 0 bases, and 2 bases lay outside the gene matches. Germline loops: CDR1 SGHRS, CDR2 YFSETQ. The CDR3 sequence is CASSLGTSGLETQYF. For the CDR3, the DNA is TGCGCCAGCAGCTTGGGGACTAGCGGGCTAGAGACCCAGTACTTC.

The J gene is TRBJ2-2, the V gene TRBV18, with 8 bases fitting TRBD2. CDR1 is KGHSH, CDR2 LQKENI, per germline. V gave up 2 bases and J gave up 3 bases; unmatched junction bases: 2. The CDR3 contains 15 residues. The CDR3 protein is CASSPVSGDTGELFF. The CDR3, as DNA: TGTGCCAGCTCACCAGTTAGCGGGGACACCGGGGAGCTGTTTTTT.

V usage is TRBV9 and J usage is TRBJ1-2, with D unclear. Germline CDR1 is SGDLS and CDR2 is YYNGEE. CDR3 length: 13 amino acids. Trimming took 1 base from V and 3 from J, leaving 7 bases between them. CDR3 amino acids: CASSVREDYGYTF. In nucleotides, the CDR3 is TGTGCCAGCAGCGTACGGGAGGACTATGGCTACACCTTC.

This clone was seen once. The rearrangement uses TRBV7-7 and TRBJ2-5, with TRBD2 matching 8 bases. Losses at the gene ends were 2 bases for V and 2 bases for J; bases not matched to a gene: 13. Germline V gene sequence: CDR1 SSHAT, CDR2 FNYEAQ (reference sequence). CDR3 size: 18 residues. CDR3 DNA sequence: TGTGCCAGCAGCTTAATGGTAGGGAAACTAGCGGCACAAGAGACCCAGTACTTC. It specifies CASSLMVGKLAAQETQYF.

The chain recombines TRBV5-6 with TRBJ1-1; D is unresolved. The ends were cut back, 4 bases at V and 2 bases at J, with 6 bases in the middle. The germline gives CDR1 SGHDT, CDR2 YYEEEE. CDR3 size: 12 residues. In DNA form, the CDR3 reads TGTGCCAGCAGCCTAATCAACACTGAAGCTTTCTTT. It translates to CASSLINTEAFF.

This rearrangement joins TRBV7-9 to TRBJ2-3; D is perhaps TRBD1 (5 bases). V was clipped by 2 bases and J by 6 bases, with 12 bases between them. The CDR3 runs to 14 residues. Germline V gives CDR1 SEHNR, CDR2 FQNEAQ (reference sequence). CDR3 sequence reads: CASSLTGRPDTQYF. The CDR3 DNA reads TGTGCCAGCAGCTTAACAGGCAGACCGGATACGCAGTATTTT.

This chain connects TRBV10-3 to TRBJ2-7; a possible D gene is TRBD1 (6 bases). V gave up 2 bases and J gave up 5 bases, with 13 bases separating them. This CDR3 spans 14 amino acids. The V gene's germline CDR1 is ENHRY and CDR2 SYGVKD. In DNA, the CDR3 is TGTGCCATCAGTGAGCACCTAGAGGGGGACGAGCAGTACTTC. Protein sequence: CAISEHLEGDEQYF.

V is TRBV7-2 and J is TRBJ1-2; a weak D match, TRBD1 (5 bases). The germline V gene has CDR1 SGHTA and CDR2 FQGNSA. Trimming took 10 bases from V and 1 from J, leaving 16 bases between them. This CDR3 has 14 amino acids. The CDR3 coding sequence is TGTGCCACCAGGAGACAGTCCAGTAACTATGGCTACACCTTC. Its protein is CATRRQSSNYGYTF.

The chain joins TRBV6-5 to TRBJ2-5; D might be TRBD2 (5 bases). The germline V gene has CDR1 MNHEY and CDR2 SVGAGI. This CDR3 comprises 13 residues. Trimming pared 3 bases from V and 1 base from J, leaving 6 bases between. The CDR3 region has the DNA TGTGCCAGCAGTTATGGGAGCCAAGAGACCCAGTACTTC. Protein: CASSYGSQETQYF.

This chain uses TRBV5-1 with TRBJ2-1, with 8 bases aligning to TRBD2. Germline V gene sequence: CDR1 SGHRS, CDR2 YFSETQ. This CDR3 comprises 16 residues. The V segment lost 0 bases and the J segment 4 bases; nucleotides outside the gene matches: 6. The CDR3 region has the DNA TGCGCCAGCAGCTTGGTGGCGGGAGGAAGGTACAATGAGCAGTTCTTC. It encodes CASSLVAGGRYNEQFF.

Note on this clone: The junction departs from germline at one end; a sequencing error may be responsible. This chain joins TRBV4-2 and TRBJ1-2; D is ambiguous. Per germline, CDR1 LGHNA and CDR2 YNFKEQ. The CDR3 is made up of 13 amino acids. This chain's CDR3 is CASSQSRNVGLRF. The DNA for the CDR3 is TGTGCCAGCAGCCAAAGTCGGAACGTAGGACTTCGTTTC.